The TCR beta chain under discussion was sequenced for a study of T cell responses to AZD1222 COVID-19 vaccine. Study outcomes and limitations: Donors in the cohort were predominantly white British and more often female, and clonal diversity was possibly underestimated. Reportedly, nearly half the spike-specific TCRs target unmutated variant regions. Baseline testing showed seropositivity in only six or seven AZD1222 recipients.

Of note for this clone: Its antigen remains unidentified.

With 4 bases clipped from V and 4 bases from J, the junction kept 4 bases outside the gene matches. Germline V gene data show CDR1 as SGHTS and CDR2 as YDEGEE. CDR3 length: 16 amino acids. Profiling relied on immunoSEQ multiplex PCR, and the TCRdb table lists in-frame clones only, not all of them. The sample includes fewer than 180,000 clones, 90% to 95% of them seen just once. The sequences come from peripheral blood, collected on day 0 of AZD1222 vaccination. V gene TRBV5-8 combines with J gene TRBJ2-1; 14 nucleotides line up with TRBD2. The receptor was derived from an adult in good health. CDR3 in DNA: TGTGCCAGCAGCCTCGGACTAGCGGGGGGATACAATGAGCAGTTCTTC. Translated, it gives CASSLGLAGGYNEQFF.